The clone carrying this TCR beta chain was counted many times. The antigen is not known. A TCRbeta library incorporating unique molecular identifiers was prepared. TCRdb ran MiXCR on the PCR reads and lists one entry per CDR3 protein. The sample yields about 32,000 distinct CDR3 sequences, less than 8.5% seen once. This record comes from a study of T-cell reconstitution after alpha-beta-depleted transplantation in children. General observations from the study: Once a year had passed after transplant, T-cell counts and diversity came mostly from newly produced T cells. From surviving recipient T cells and thymic progenitors came the high day-60 TCRbeta diversity observed in some patients. By about two months after transplant, alpha-beta T cells reportedly arose from several hundred graft clones that had expanded.

This clonotype was sampled from a child younger than two who had a stem cell transplant for acute myeloid leukemia, so the T cells may come from the graft donor. Source: peripheral blood, taken 60 days after TCRalphabeta/CD19-depleted stem cell transplant.

This chain's CDR3 is CSVGYTQGAQGYEQFF. CDR3 DNA sequence: TGCAGCGTTGGATATACCCAGGGGGCGCAAGGGTATGAGCAGTTCTTC. The V and J genes are TRBV29-1 and TRBJ2-1; 8 bases are a match to TRBD1. The CDR3 spans 16 residues. V was pared by 4 bases and J by 8 bases, with 16 bases of the junction left unmatched. CDR1 is SQVTM and CDR2 is ANQGSEA in the germline V gene.